This entry features one TCR beta chain sequence. This sample is part of a study of CD8+ T cells in alopecia areata. cDNA prepared by RNA extraction and subsequent reverse transcription served as the template for sequencing. Assay: immunoSEQ multiplex PCR; the TCRdb copy retains only in-frame clones and omits some. This table has 90,000 or so clones, 40% to 50% appearing once. The germline V gene has CDR1 MNHEY and CDR2 SMNVEV (reference sequence). The CDR3 is 15 residues long. V trimming: 4 bases; J trimming: 2 bases; junction bases outside the gene matches: 7. Noted treatment: oral pan-JAK inhibitor, 5-10 mg twice daily.

The sequence was collected from a human donor with alopecia areata. The material was CD8+ T cells sorted from blood, obtained at week 24, from a patient treated with tofacitinib. The chain has TRBV27 and TRBJ2-5, with 7 bases lining up with TRBD2. This CDR3 reads CASSSHLGGQETQYF. CDR3 DNA sequence: TGTGCCAGCAGTTCCCACCTCGGGGGGCAAGAGACCCAGTACTTC.